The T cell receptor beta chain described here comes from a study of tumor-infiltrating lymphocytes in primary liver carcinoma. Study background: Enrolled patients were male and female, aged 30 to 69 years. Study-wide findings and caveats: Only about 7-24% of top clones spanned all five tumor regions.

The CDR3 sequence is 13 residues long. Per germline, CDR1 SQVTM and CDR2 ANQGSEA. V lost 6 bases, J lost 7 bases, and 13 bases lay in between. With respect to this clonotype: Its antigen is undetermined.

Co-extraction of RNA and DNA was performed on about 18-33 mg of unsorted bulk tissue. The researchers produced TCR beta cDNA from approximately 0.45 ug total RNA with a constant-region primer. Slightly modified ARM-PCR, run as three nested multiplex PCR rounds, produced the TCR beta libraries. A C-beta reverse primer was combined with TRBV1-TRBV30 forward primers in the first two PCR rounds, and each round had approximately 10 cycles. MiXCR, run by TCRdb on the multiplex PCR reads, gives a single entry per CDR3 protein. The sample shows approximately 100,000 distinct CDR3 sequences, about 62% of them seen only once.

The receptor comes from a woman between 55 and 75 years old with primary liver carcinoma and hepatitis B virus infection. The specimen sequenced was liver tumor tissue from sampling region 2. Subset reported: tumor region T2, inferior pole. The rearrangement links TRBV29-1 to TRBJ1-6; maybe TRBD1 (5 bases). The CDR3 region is CSVTQESNSPLHF. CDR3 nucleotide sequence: TGCAGCGTGACACAGGAATCCAATTCACCCCTCCACTTT.